This T cell receptor (beta chain) derives from a study of T cell responses to AZD1222 COVID-19 vaccine. TCRdb's copy holds only in-frame clones and misses some; the assay was immunoSEQ multiplex PCR. The sample lists about 150,000 clones; about 88% were seen once. CDR1 SQVTM and CDR2 ANQGSEA come from the germline V gene. The CDR3 is 13 amino acids. V was cut by 1 base and J by 8 bases, with 11 bases left in between. The specimen was peripheral blood, collected after recovery from COVID-19. The chain recombines TRBV29-1 with TRBJ1-4, with D possibly matching TRBD1 (6 bases). This clonotype originated in an adult who had recovered from COVID-19. The CDR3 nucleotides are TGCAGCGTTGAAGCTGGGGGCGGGGAAAAACTGTTTTTT. Protein product: CSVEAGGGEKLFF.